What follows are 27 T cell receptor beta chains derived from one specimen sequenced in a study of T cells in Graves' hyperthyroidism and ophthalmopathy. There were TCR beta CDR3 regions amplified from RNA transcripts. HTBI primers were the set used in a first-round RT-PCR of the TCR CDR3. TCRdb recomputed calls from the multiplex PCR reads with MiXCR, one row per CDR3 protein. The sample consists of fewer than 750,000 distinct CDR3 sequences, about 14% of them appearing once. The material sequenced was blood. These receptors came from a woman between 50 and 59 years old with Graves' ophthalmopathy.

In this sample, this clonotype turned up many times. The chain uses TRBV28 and TRBJ1-3; D not resolved. Deletions cut 2 bases from V and 2 bases from J, with 13 bases between. There are 16 residues in the CDR3. The germline V gene encodes CDR1 MDHEN and CDR2 SYDVKM. CDR3 sequence reads: CASSLERVGTGNTIYF. CDR3 in DNA: TGTGCCAGCAGTTTAGAGCGGGTGGGGACTGGAAACACCATATATTTT. Using reference TRBV28 and TRBJ1-3 for the parts outside the CDR3, the full variable domain is DVKVTQSSRYLVKRTGEKVFLECVQDMDHENMFWYRQDPGLGLRLIYFSYDVKMKEKGDIPEGYSVSREKKERFSLILESASTNQTSMYLCASSLERVGTGNTIYFGEGSWLTVV.

This clonotype was picked up many times. V is TRBV12-3 or TRBV12-4 and J is TRBJ2-7; 9 nucleotides match TRBD2. The V and J ends lost 4 bases and 7 bases, in that order; junction bases with no gene match: 8. The CDR3 loop spans 14 amino acids. CDR3 coding DNA: TGTGCCAGCAGTTCTGGCGGGAGGGCCAGTGAGCAGTACTTC. This translates into CASSSGGRASEQYF.

This clonotype was counted ten times or more. V usage is TRBV7-9 and J usage is TRBJ2-3; TRBD2 agrees at 13 bases. V gave up 6 bases and J gave up 4 bases; unmatched junction bases: 7. The CDR3 contains 16 residues. CDR1 SEHNR and CDR2 FQNEAQ come from the germline V gene (reference sequence). The CDR3 sequence is CASSSTSGRSPDTQYF. Written as DNA, the CDR3 is TGTGCCAGCAGTTCGACTAGCGGGAGGTCCCCAGATACGCAGTATTTT.

Ten or more counts support this clonotype. V is TRBV4-1 and J is TRBJ2-1; 12 bases map to TRBD2. Germline loops: CDR1 MGHRA, CDR2 YSYEKL. With 0 bases clipped from V and 6 bases from J, the junction kept 0 bases outside the gene matches. This CDR3 has 15 residues. CDR3 region: CASSQEGLAGNEQFF. CDR3 nucleotide sequence: TGCGCCAGCAGCCAAGAGGGACTAGCGGGCAATGAGCAGTTCTTC.

V usage is TRBV29-1 and J usage is TRBJ2-2; D is perhaps TRBD2 (6 bases). V lost 7 bases to trimming and J lost 4 bases, with 10 bases between them. CDR3 length: 12 residues. Germline loops: CDR1 SQVTM, CDR2 ANQGSEA. The CDR3 sequence: CSAGLPTGELFF. In nucleotides, the CDR3 is TGCAGCGCCGGACTACCCACCGGGGAGCTGTTTTTT.

In its sample, this clonotype was seen a few times. The V gene is TRBV9, the J gene TRBJ2-2; D tentatively fits TRBD1 or TRBD2 (5 bases each). The CDR3 is 19 residues long. Germline values: CDR1 SGDLS, CDR2 YYNGEE. Trimming removed 4 bases at V and 6 bases at J, with 28 bases between. Written as DNA, the CDR3 is TGTGCCAGCAGCCCCCGGGGCAGCACATTCGCTAAAAGCCCCGGGGAGCTGTTTTTT. Translated, it gives CASSPRGSTFAKSPGELFF.

This clonotype came up many times. The chain carries TRBV9 and TRBJ2-4, with 7 bases identical to TRBD1. The junction had 7 bases not matched to a gene; V was cut back by 4 bases and J by 6 bases. Germline V gene data show CDR1 as SGDLS and CDR2 as YYNGEE. The CDR3 is 14 amino acids. CDR3 nucleotide sequence: TGTGCCAGCAGCCCCCGGGACAGAGTAAACATTCAGTACTTC. Translated: CASSPRDRVNIQYF.

This clonotype has at least ten counts. The chain joins TRBV7-9 to TRBJ2-2; no clear D. In germline, CDR1 is SEHNR, CDR2 FQNEAQ (reference sequence). This CDR3 comprises 14 residues. The germline V and J ends were trimmed by 0 bases and 4 bases, with 6 bases remaining between them. This chain's CDR3 is CASSLAWATGELFF. The CDR3 DNA is TGTGCCAGCAGCTTAGCGTGGGCCACCGGGGAGCTGTTTTTT.

The chain carries TRBV7-9 and TRBJ2-3; D is tentatively TRBD1 or TRBD2 (6 bases each). The germline V and J ends were trimmed by 2 bases and 6 bases, with 15 bases remaining between them. The CDR3 totals 15 residues. The germline V gene has CDR1 SEHNR and CDR2 FQNEAQ (reference sequence). The CDR3 loop reads CASSLTGTPLDTQYF. The CDR3 nucleotides are TGTGCCAGCAGCTTAACAGGGACTCCGTTGGATACGCAGTATTTT. Full variable domain (missing parts from reference TRBV7-9 and TRBJ2-3): DTGVSQNPRHKITKRGQNVTFRCDPISEHNRLYWYRQTLGQGPEFLTYFQNEAQLEKSRLLSDRFSAERPKGSFSTLEIQRTEQGDSAMYLCASSLTGTPLDTQYFGPGTRLTVL.

This clonotype was seen ten or more times. The rearrangement links TRBV18 to TRBJ2-7, with D hard to call. Germline values: CDR1 KGHSH, CDR2 LQKENI. V gave up 4 bases and J gave up 1 base, with 5 bases separating them. CDR3 length equals 12 residues. This CDR3 is CASSRESYEQYF. CDR3 DNA sequence: TGTGCCAGCTCACGGGAATCCTACGAGCAGTACTTC.

This clonotype was counted a few times. V is TRBV12-3 or TRBV12-4 and J is TRBJ1-1; TRBD1 matches 8 bases. The CDR3 runs 15 residues. V was pared by 5 bases and J by 5 bases, with 10 bases of the junction left unmatched. The CDR3 region has the DNA TGTGCCAGCAGTCCCCCCGACAGGGGTCAGACTGAAGCTTTCTTT. This codes for CASSPPDRGQTEAFF.

This clonotype was seen ten or more times. The V call is TRBV20-1, the J call TRBJ1-5; 9 bases agree with TRBD1. Germline loops: CDR1 DFQATT, CDR2 SNEGSKA (reference sequence). The CDR3 length is 16 residues. After removal of 6 bases from V and 5 bases from J, the junction contained 14 bases not matched to a gene. The CDR3 loop reads CSAESTGGMGDQPQHF. In nucleotides, the CDR3 is TGCAGTGCCGAGTCTACAGGGGGCATGGGGGATCAGCCCCAGCATTTT.

Many counts were recorded for this clonotype. The CDR3 DNA reads as TGCAGCGTTGAAGATCTCTCCCGTCACTACAATGAGCAGTTCTTC. Amino acids: CSVEDLSRHYNEQFF. The chain carries TRBV29-1 and TRBJ2-1; D call uncertain. V was shortened by 0 bases and J by 3 bases, with 12 bases between the two germline ends. The CDR3 runs 15 residues. Germline assignment: CDR1 SQVTM and CDR2 ANQGSEA.

This clonotype was seen repeatedly, ten times or more. The chain joins TRBV11-2 to TRBJ2-3, with 7 bases matching TRBD1. Germline V gene sequence: CDR1 SGHAT, CDR2 FQNNGV. The CDR3 loop spans 15 amino acids. The V gene end was trimmed by 2 bases and the J gene end by 5 bases; junction bases not matched to a gene: 7. This CDR3 is CASSLQDRIIDTQYF. CDR3 in DNA: TGTGCCAGCAGCTTACAGGACAGGATCATAGATACGCAGTATTTT.

This rearrangement joins TRBV29-1 to TRBJ2-7; D call uncertain. The CDR3 is 12 amino acids. With 4 bases removed from V and 5 bases from J, the gap between germline ends came to 12 bases. Germline assignment: CDR1 SQVTM and CDR2 ANQGSEA. CDR3 in amino acids: CSVAWARHEQYF. CDR3 nucleotides: TGCAGCGTTGCCTGGGCCAGGCACGAGCAGTACTTC.

Regarding this clonotype: A much bigger clone sits one base away, suggesting this may be a read error. The rearrangement uses TRBV2 and TRBJ2-5; 7 nucleotides match TRBD1. This CDR3 comprises 15 residues. CDR1 SNHLY and CDR2 FYNNEI come from the germline V gene. The CDR3 loop reads CASSHYEDRQETRYF. The CDR3 DNA is TGTGCCAGCAGTCATTACGAGGACAGGCAAGAGACCCGGTACTTC. Full variable domain (outside the CDR3, taken from reference TRBV2 and TRBJ2-5): EPEVTQTPSHQVTQMGQEVILRCVPISNHLYFYWYRQILGQKVEFLVSFYNNEISEKSEIFDDQFSVERPDGSNFTLKIRSTKLEDSAMYFCASSHYEDRQETRYFGPGTRLLVL.

The rearrangement uses TRBV10-3 and TRBJ2-3, with 8 positions matching TRBD1. Trimming took 7 bases from V and 3 from J; bases not matched to a gene: 6. This CDR3 contains 14 residues. The V gene's germline CDR1 is ENHRY and CDR2 SYGVKD. CDR3 bases: TGTGCCATCACCCCTCAGGGGGCTACAGATACGCAGTATTTT. The encoded protein is CAITPQGATDTQYF.

The rearrangement uses TRBV7-2 and TRBJ2-2; no firm D call. Germline V gene sequence: CDR1 SGHTA, CDR2 FQGNSA. Trimming took 4 bases from V and 3 from J, leaving 15 bases between them. The CDR3 covers 16 residues. The CDR3, as DNA: TGTGCCAGCAGCTCACCCAATGGGGTAGACACCGGGGAGCTGTTTTTT. This translates into CASSSPNGVDTGELFF.

This clonotype was recorded many times. V usage is TRBV5-1 and J usage is TRBJ1-1, with 7 bases identical to TRBD1. The germline V gene has CDR1 SGHRS and CDR2 YFSETQ. V trimming: 7 bases; J trimming: 2 bases; junction bases outside the gene matches: 8. The CDR3 consists of 14 residues. The CDR3 loop reads CASQRQGENTEAFF. CDR3 in DNA: TGCGCCAGCCAACGACAGGGAGAAAACACTGAAGCTTTCTTT. Based on the CDR3 plus reference TRBV5-1 and TRBJ1-1, the full variable domain is KAGVTQTPRYLIKTRGQQVTLSCSPISGHRSVSWYQQTPGQGLQFLFEYFSETQRNKGNFPGRFSGRQFSNSRSEMNVSTLELGDSALYLCASQRQGENTEAFFGQGTRLTVV.

This clonotype was seen a handful of times. Here the CDR3 omits its conserved ending phenylalanine or tryptophan, so a read error is the likely source. The J gene is TRBJ1-1, the V gene TRBV5-1; 9 positions match TRBD1. V lost 0 bases and J lost 1; bases outside the gene matches: 4. The length of the CDR3 is 16 residues. Germline values: CDR1 SGHRS, CDR2 YFSETQ. The DNA of the CDR3 is TGCGCCAGCAGCTTGGGGGGGACAGGGTGGAACACTGAAGCTTTCTCT. It is translated as CASSLGGTGWNTEAFS.

The sample holds many counts of this clonotype. This sequence joins TRBV29-1 and TRBJ1-1, with 7 bases identical to TRBD1. Looked up from germline, CDR1 is SQVTM and CDR2 is ANQGSEA. V trimming: 7 bases; J trimming: 0 bases; junction bases outside the gene matches: 8. This CDR3 is 14 amino acids long. This chain's CDR3 is CSAESGTVNTEAFF. For the CDR3, the DNA is TGCAGCGCTGAGTCCGGGACAGTGAACACTGAAGCTTTCTTT.

This clonotype occurred many times. This rearrangement joins TRBV7-9 to TRBJ2-2, with 10 bases identical to TRBD2. Germline V gives CDR1 SEHNR, CDR2 FQNEAQ (reference sequence). The CDR3 is 16 residues long. V lost 3 bases, J lost 3 bases, and 4 bases stayed unmatched. CDR3 sequence (DNA): TGTGCCAGCAGCTTTGGTAGCGGGAGGCACACCGGGGAGCTGTTTTTT. Its translation: CASSFGSGRHTGELFF.

CDR3 in amino acids: CASSLSPGGGRGGTTYNEQFF. In nucleotides, the CDR3 is TGCGCCAGCAGCCTAAGCCCAGGGGGGGGCCGGGGCGGGACGACCTACAATGAGCAGTTCTTC. The genes are TRBV4-1 and TRBJ2-1; D assignment may be TRBD1 or TRBD2 (7 bases each). CDR3 size: 21 residues. Germline assignment: CDR1 MGHRA and CDR2 YSYEKL. V was cut by 4 bases and J by 2 bases, with 30 bases left in between.

This chain joins TRBV29-1 and TRBJ2-3; 11 bases fit TRBD2. Looked up from germline, CDR1 is SQVTM and CDR2 is ANQGSEA. With V trimmed by 5 bases and J by 6 bases, 10 bases remained unmatched. The CDR3 is 15 residues long. The CDR3 region is CSVLGTSGGVDTQYF. The CDR3 region has the DNA TGCAGCGTTCTGGGGACTAGCGGAGGGGTGGATACGCAGTATTTT.

This clonotype was seen ten or more times. This chain uses TRBV24-1 with TRBJ1-1; 10 positions match TRBD1. The V gene's germline CDR1 is KGHDR and CDR2 SFDVKD. The CDR3 extends over 20 amino acids. V was clipped by 3 bases and J by 0 bases; unmatched bases: 15. This CDR3 is CATSDRFDRGHCPMNTEAFF. DNA of the CDR3: TGTGCCACCAGTGATCGCTTCGACAGGGGGCATTGTCCGATGAACACTGAAGCTTTCTTT.

The chain carries TRBV20-1 and TRBJ1-3; TRBD1 aligns across 7 bases. The J segment lost 0 bases and the V segment lost 0 bases, leaving 2 bases of the junction unmatched. The CDR3 runs 15 residues. Germline values: CDR1 DFQATT, CDR2 SNEGSKA (reference sequence). The CDR3 nucleotides are TGCAGTGCTAGAGACTACAGGGGCTCTGGAAACACCATATATTTT. Amino acid sequence: CSARDYRGSGNTIYF.

To note about this clonotype: A much larger clone differs from this one at a single base, so this may be a read error. The genes are TRBV6-2 or TRBV6-3 and TRBJ2-3; 11 bases match TRBD2. The germline V gene has CDR1 MNHEY and CDR2 SVGEGT. This CDR3 has 21 amino acids. V was clipped by 5 bases and J by 6 bases; unmatched bases: 25. DNA of the CDR3: TGTGCCAGCAGTGAGTCGGTGGCAGGGACCCAACTAGCGGGAGCGAGGGATACGCAGTATTTT. It codes for CASSESVAGTQLAGARDTQYF.